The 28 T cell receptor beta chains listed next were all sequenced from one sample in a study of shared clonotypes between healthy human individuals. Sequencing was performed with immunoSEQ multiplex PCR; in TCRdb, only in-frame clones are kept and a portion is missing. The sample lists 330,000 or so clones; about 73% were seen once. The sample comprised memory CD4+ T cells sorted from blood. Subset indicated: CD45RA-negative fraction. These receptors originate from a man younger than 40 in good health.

This CDR3 reads CASSLQGTTDTQYF. The CDR3 bases are TGCGCCAGCAGTCTGCAGGGGACCACAGATACGCAGTATTTT. V gene TRBV23-1 combines with J gene TRBJ2-3, with TRBD1 as a possible D gene (6 bases). TRBV23-1 is labeled an ORF, and its function is uncertain. This CDR3 has 14 amino acids. Trimming left V 4 bases short and J 2 bases short, with 10 bases between.

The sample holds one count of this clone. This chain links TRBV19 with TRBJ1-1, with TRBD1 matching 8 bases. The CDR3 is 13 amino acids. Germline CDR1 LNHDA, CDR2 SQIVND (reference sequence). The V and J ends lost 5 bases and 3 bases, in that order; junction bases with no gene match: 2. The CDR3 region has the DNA TGTGCCAGTAGTGTGGACAGGGACACTGAAGCTTTCTTT. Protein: CASSVDRDTEAFF.

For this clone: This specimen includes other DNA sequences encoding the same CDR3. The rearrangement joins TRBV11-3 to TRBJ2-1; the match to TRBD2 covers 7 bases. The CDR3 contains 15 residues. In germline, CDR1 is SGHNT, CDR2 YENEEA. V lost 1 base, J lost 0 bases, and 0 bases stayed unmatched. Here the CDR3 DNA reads TGTGCCAGCAGCTTAGGACTAGCCTCCTACAATGAGCAGTTCTTC. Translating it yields CASSLGLASYNEQFF. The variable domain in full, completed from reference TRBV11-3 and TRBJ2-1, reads EAGVVQSPRYKIIEKKQPVAFWCNPISGHNTLYWYLQNLGQGPELLIRYENEEAVDDSQLPKDRFSAERLKGVDSTLKIQPAELGDSAVYLCASSLGLASYNEQFFGPGTRLTVL.

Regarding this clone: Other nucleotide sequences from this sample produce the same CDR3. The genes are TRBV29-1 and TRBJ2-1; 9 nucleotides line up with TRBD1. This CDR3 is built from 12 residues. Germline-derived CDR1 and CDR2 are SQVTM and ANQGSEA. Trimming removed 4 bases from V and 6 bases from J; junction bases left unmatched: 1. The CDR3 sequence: CSVGQGGNEQFF. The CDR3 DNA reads TGCAGCGTTGGACAGGGGGGCAATGAGCAGTTCTTC.

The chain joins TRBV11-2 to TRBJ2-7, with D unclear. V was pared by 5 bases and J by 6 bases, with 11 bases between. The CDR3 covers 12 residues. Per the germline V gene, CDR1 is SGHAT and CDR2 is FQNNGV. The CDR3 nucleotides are TGTGCCAGCAGCCGGACGAACGGCGAGCAGTACTTC. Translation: CASSRTNGEQYF.

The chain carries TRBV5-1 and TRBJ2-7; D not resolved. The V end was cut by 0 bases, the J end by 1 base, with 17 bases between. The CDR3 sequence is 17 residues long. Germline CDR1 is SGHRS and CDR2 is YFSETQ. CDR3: CASSLAPAGYRSYEQYF. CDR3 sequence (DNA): TGCGCCAGCAGCTTGGCCCCGGCAGGCTATAGATCCTACGAGCAGTACTTC.

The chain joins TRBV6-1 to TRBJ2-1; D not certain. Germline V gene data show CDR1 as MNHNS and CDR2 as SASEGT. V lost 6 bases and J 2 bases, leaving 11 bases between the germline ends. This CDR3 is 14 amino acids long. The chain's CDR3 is CASRTGWAYNEQFF. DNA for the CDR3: TGTGCCAGCAGGACTGGGTGGGCCTACAATGAGCAGTTCTTC.

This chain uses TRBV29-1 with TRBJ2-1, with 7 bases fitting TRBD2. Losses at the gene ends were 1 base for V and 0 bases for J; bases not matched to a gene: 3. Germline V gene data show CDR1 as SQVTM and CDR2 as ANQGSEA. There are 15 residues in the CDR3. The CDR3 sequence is CSVEGGGSSYNEQFF. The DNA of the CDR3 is TGCAGCGTTGAAGGAGGCGGGAGCTCCTACAATGAGCAGTTCTTC.

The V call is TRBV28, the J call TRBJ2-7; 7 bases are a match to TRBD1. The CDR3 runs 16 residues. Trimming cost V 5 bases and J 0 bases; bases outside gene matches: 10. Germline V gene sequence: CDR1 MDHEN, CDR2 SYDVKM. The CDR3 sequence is CASSPLVGTDSYEQYF. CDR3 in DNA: TGTGCCAGCAGTCCACTTGTAGGGACAGACTCCTACGAGCAGTACTTC.

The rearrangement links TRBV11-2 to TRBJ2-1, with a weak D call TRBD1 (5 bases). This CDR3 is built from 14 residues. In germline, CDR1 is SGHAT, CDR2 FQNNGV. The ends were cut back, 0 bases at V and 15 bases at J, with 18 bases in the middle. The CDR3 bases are TGTGCCAGCAGCTTAGATGGGGCAGAGACGAAAGGGTTCTTC. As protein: CASSLDGAETKGFF.

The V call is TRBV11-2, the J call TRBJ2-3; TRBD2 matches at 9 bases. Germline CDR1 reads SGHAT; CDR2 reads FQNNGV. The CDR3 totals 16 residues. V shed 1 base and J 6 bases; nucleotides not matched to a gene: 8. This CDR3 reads CASSLAWGTSFDTQYF. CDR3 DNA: TGTGCCAGCAGCTTAGCATGGGGGACTAGCTTTGATACGCAGTATTTT.

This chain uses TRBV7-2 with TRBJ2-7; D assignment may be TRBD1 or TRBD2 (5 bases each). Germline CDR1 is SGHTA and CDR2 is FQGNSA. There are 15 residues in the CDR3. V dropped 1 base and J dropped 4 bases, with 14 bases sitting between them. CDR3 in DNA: TGTGCCAGCAGCTTAGGGCCGGGGCCATCGTACGAGCAGTACTTC. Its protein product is CASSLGPGPSYEQYF.

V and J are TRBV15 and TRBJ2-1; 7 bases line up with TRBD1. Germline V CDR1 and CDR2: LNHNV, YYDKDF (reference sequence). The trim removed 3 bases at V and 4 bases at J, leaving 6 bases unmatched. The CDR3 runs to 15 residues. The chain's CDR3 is CATSREGQAYNEQFF. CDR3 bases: TGTGCCACCAGCAGGGAAGGACAGGCGTACAATGAGCAGTTCTTC.

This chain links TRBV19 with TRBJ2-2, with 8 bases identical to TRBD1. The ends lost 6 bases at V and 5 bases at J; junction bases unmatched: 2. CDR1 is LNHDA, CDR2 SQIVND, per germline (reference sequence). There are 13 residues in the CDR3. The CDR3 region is CASRRQGTGELFF. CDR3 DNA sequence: TGTGCCAGTAGGAGACAGGGGACCGGGGAGCTGTTTTTT.

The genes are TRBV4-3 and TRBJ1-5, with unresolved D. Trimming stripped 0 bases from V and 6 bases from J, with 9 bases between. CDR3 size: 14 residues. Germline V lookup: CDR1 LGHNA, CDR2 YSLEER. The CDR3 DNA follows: TGCGCCAGCAGCCAAGATTTCAGACCTCAGCCCCAGCATTTT. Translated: CASSQDFRPQPQHF.

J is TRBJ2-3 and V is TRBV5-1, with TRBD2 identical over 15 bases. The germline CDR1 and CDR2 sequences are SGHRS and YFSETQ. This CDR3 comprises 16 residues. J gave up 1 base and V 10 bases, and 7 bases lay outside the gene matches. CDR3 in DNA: TGCGCCGACGGACTAGCGGGAGGGCCCGGCACAGATACGCAGTATTTT. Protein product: CADGLAGGPGTDTQYF.

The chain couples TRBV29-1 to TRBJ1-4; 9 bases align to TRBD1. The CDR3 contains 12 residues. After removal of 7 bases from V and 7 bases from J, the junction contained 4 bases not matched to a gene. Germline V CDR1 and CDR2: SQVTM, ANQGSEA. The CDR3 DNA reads TGCAGCGCCTCGGACAGGGGTGAAAAACTGTTTTTT. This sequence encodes CSASDRGEKLFF.

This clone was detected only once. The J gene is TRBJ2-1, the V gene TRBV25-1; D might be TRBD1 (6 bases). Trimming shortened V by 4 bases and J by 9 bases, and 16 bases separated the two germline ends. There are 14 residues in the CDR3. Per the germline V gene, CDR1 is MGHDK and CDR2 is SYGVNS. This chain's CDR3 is CASSGGQGRIEQFF. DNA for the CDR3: TGTGCCAGCAGTGGCGGTCAGGGGCGAATTGAGCAGTTCTTC.

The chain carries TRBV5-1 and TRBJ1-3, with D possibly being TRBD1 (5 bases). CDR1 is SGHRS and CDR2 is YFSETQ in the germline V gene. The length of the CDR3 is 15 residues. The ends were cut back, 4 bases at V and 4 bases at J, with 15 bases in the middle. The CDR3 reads CASSPRGGIGNTIYF. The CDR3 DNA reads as TGCGCCAGCAGCCCCCGCGGGGGGATCGGAAACACCATATATTTT.

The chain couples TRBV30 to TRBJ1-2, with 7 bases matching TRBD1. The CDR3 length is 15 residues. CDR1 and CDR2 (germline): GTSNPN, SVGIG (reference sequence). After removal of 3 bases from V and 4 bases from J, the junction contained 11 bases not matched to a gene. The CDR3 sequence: CAWRANRDSFYGYTF. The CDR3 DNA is TGTGCCTGGAGAGCCAACCGGGACAGCTTCTATGGCTACACCTTC.

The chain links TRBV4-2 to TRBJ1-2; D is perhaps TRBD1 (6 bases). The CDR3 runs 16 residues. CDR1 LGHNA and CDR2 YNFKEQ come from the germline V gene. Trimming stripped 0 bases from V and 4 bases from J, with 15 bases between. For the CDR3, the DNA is TGTGCCAGCAGCCAAGACTTAGGGGGTGGTGGCTATGGCTACACCTTC. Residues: CASSQDLGGGGYGYTF.

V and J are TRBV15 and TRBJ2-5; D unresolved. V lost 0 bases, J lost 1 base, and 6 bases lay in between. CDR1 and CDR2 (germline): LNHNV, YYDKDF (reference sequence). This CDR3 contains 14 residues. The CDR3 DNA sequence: TGTGCCACCAGCAGAGATCCAGTCCAAGAGACCCAGTACTTC. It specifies CATSRDPVQETQYF.

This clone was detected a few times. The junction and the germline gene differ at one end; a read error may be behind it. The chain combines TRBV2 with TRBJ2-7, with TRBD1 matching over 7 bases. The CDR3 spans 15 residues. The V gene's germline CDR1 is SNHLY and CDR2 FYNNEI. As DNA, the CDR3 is TGTGCCAGCAGCGAAGGACAGGCCAAAGGGTACGAGCAGTACTTC. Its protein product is CASSEGQAKGYEQYF.

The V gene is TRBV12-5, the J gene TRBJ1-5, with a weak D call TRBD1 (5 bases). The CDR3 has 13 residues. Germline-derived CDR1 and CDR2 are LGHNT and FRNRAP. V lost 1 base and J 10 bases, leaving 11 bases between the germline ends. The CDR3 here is CASGLEQGAPQHF. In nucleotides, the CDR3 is TGTGCTAGTGGTTTGGAGCAGGGTGCTCCCCAGCATTTT.

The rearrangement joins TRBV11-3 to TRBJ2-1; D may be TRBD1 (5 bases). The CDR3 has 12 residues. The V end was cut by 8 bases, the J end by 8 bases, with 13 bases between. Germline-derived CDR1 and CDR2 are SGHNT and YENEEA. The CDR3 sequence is CASGARVDEQFF. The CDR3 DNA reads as TGTGCCAGCGGCGCCAGGGTTGATGAGCAGTTCTTC.

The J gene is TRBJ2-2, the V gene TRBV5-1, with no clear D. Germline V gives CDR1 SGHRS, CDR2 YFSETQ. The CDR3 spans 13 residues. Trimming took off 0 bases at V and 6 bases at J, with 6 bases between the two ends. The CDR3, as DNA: TGCGCCAGCAGCTTGGTGACGGCCGGGGAGCTGTTTTTT. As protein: CASSLVTAGELFF.

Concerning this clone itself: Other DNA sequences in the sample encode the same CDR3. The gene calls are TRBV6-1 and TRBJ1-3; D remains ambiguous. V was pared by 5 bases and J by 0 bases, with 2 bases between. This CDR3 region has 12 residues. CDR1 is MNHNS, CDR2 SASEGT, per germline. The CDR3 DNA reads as TGTGCCAGCAGTCTCTCTGGAAACACCATATATTTT. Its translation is CASSLSGNTIYF.

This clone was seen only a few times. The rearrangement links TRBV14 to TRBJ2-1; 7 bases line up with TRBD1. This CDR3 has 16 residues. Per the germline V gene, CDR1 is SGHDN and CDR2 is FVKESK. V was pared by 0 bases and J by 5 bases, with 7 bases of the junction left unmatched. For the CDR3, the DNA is TGTGCCAGCAGCCAAGACACACCAGGGGGACACAATGAGCAGTTCTTC. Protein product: CASSQDTPGGHNEQFF.